This entry describes one T cell receptor (beta chain). This specimen belongs to a study of blood T cells in healthy people across ages. It was with a sample-barcoded 5' primer and a J-beta primer mix that a second PCR of roughly 7 to 12 cycles was run. TCRdb redid the calling of the 5' RACE reads with MiXCR, one entry per CDR3 protein. The table shows about 1.4 million distinct CDR3 sequences, with around 55% occurring only once. The germline V gene has CDR1 DFQATT and CDR2 SNEGSKA (reference sequence). The CDR3 totals 14 residues. V shed 4 bases and J shed 2 bases, with 13 bases lying between them. The sample was blood. The V and J genes are TRBV20-1 and TRBJ2-3; D ambiguous. This sequence originates from a young man in good health. CDR3 in DNA: TGCAGTGCTACCCCAACTGCCTCCACAGATACGCAGTATTTT. As protein: CSATPTASTDTQYF.